The rows below give T cell receptor beta chains drawn from one sample of a study of control samples from healthy donors and cancer patients. Sequenced by immunoSEQ multiplex PCR; TCRdb stores in-frame clones only, minus some. The sample lists 250,000 to 300,000 clones, about 80% occurring once. Sequencing input: PBMCs. These receptors were collected from a woman in her fifties or sixties with lung cancer. Each CDR3 is given with its conserved first and last residue. D genes are given only for firm matches. Size is omitted from some rows. Given values are once, few, many or a class for expanded clones.

TGTGCCAGCAGTGAAGAAAAGGGACCCCCCTACGAGCAGTACTTC	CASSEEKGPPYEQYF	.	TRBV6-1	TRBJ2-7	.
TGTGCCAGCAGTTACTCGACAGGGGCTGACTATGGCTACACCTTC	CASSYSTGADYGYTF	.	TRBV6-5	TRBJ1-2	TRBD1
TGTGCCAGCAGTTTGAACCGTAATCAGCCCCAGCATTTT	CASSLNRNQPQHF	.	TRBV12-3/TRBV12-4	TRBJ1-5	.
TGCGCCAGCAGCCCGGACATAAACTATGGCTACACCTTC	CASSPDINYGYTF	.	TRBV5-1	TRBJ1-2	.
TGTGCCAGCAGCGTAGACGGGACAGGGGTAGGAGGGACTGAAGCTTTCTTT	CASSVDGTGVGGTEAFF	.	TRBV9	TRBJ1-1	TRBD1
TGCGCCCCCAGCCGCCTCGGGGGAAACACTGAAGCTTTCTTT	CAPSRLGGNTEAFF	once	TRBV4-1	TRBJ1-1	.
TGTGCCAGCAGTTTCCGCGGCTACGAGCAGTACTTC	CASSFRGYEQYF	once	TRBV12-3/TRBV12-4	TRBJ2-7	.
TGTGCCAGCAGCCCGAAAGTAGGGAATGAAAAACTGTTTTTT	CASSPKVGNEKLFF	.	TRBV5-4	TRBJ1-4	.
TGTGCCAGCAGCCCAGACACCGGGGAGCTGTTTTTT	CASSPDTGELFF	.	TRBV12-3/TRBV12-4	TRBJ2-2	.
TGCGCCAGCAGTCTAGCGGCTAGCACAGATACGCAGTATTTT	CASSLAASTDTQYF	.	TRBV5-1	TRBJ2-3	TRBD2
TGTGCCAGCAGTGGGGGAGGGGTAGGAGGGAACACTGAAGCTTTCTTT	CASSGGGVGGNTEAFF	once	TRBV28	TRBJ1-1	.
TGTGCCAGCAGTTTAAGAGGGTACAATGAGCAGTTCTTC	CASSLRGYNEQFF	.	TRBV27	TRBJ2-1	.
TGTGCCAGCAGTAGGAACCTCCAAGAGACCCAGTACTTC	CASSRNLQETQYF	.	TRBV2	TRBJ2-5	.
TGCGCCAGCAGCTTGTCAGGGGGAACTAATGAAAAACTGTTTTTT	CASSLSGGTNEKLFF	few	TRBV5-1	TRBJ1-4	TRBD1
TGTGCCAGCTCAGATCAACGGCGGGGAAGCAGCTATGGCTACACCTTC	CASSDQRRGSSYGYTF	.	TRBV18	TRBJ1-2	.
TGTGCCAGCAGCCCCGGGATAGCGGGAGGAGATGAGCAGTTCTTC	CASSPGIAGGDEQFF	.	TRBV7-3	TRBJ2-1	TRBD2
TGTGCCGGTAGGCGGAGTAGCACAGATACGCAGTATTTT	CAGRRSSTDTQYF	.	TRBV30	TRBJ2-3	.
TGTGCCTGGACCCCCGTTTGGGGAGCGGGAGTCCACAATGAGCAGTTCTTC	CAWTPVWGAGVHNEQFF	.	TRBV30	TRBJ2-1	TRBD2
TGCGCCAGCAGCCACCTGGGACCGAGCTACGAGCAGTACTTC	CASSHLGPSYEQYF	few	TRBV4-1	TRBJ2-7	.
TGTGCCAGCAGCTTAGAGGGCACGACATCCTACGAGCAGTACTTC	CASSLEGTTSYEQYF	once	TRBV11-2	TRBJ2-7	.